The next 29 T cell receptor beta chains were all read from a single sample in a study of blood T cell repertoires in COVID-19. Method: immunoSEQ multiplex PCR; TCRdb's copy keeps in-frame clones and lacks some. The sample lists over 110,000 clones; 75% to 90% were seen once. Source material: peripheral blood. The receptors shown here come from a woman aged 50 to 60 with acute or convalescent COVID-19.

The rearrangement uses TRBV7-9 and TRBJ2-2; the match to TRBD2 covers 14 bases. V was pared by 3 bases and J by 3 bases, with 3 bases of the junction left unmatched. The CDR3 runs 17 residues. CDR1 is SEHNR and CDR2 is FQNEAQ in the germline V gene (reference sequence). CDR3 sequence reads: CASSFTGLAGDTGELFF. CDR3 sequence (DNA): TGTGCCAGCAGCTTCACGGGACTAGCGGGAGACACCGGGGAGCTGTTTTTT.

Written as DNA, the CDR3 is TGTGCCACAAAACGGGACAGGGGGCTCTATGGCTACACCTTC. Its protein product is CATKRDRGLYGYTF. The rearrangement joins TRBV10-3 to TRBJ1-2; 12 bases line up with TRBD1. CDR1 and CDR2 (germline): ENHRY, SYGVKD. Trimming cost V 10 bases and J 4 bases; bases outside gene matches: 7. The CDR3 runs to 14 residues.

The rearrangement uses TRBV6-5 and TRBJ1-3; D unclear. The CDR3 sequence is 12 residues long. V gave up 8 bases and J gave up 7 bases, with 12 bases separating them. Germline CDR1 is MNHEY and CDR2 is SVGAGI. The CDR3 is CASRENVNTIYF. CDR3 bases: TGTGCCAGCCGGGAAAATGTCAACACCATATATTTT.

This clone was seen more than once but under ten times. The gene calls are TRBV25-1 and TRBJ1-3; 9 bases agree with TRBD1. The germline gives CDR1 MGHDK, CDR2 SYGVNS. CDR3 length equals 15 residues. Trimming cost V 6 bases and J 8 bases; bases outside gene matches: 11. CDR3 sequence reads: CASSPWDREGDTIYF. CDR3 nucleotides: TGTGCCAGCAGCCCCTGGGACAGGGAGGGCGACACCATATATTTT.

This clone was found once. This chain connects TRBV6-5 to TRBJ1-1, with a weak D call TRBD1 (5 bases). V shed 7 bases and J shed 3 bases, with 9 bases lying between them. CDR3 size: 12 residues. The germline CDR1 and CDR2 sequences are MNHEY and SVGAGI. This CDR3 is CASIETDTEAFF. DNA for the CDR3: TGTGCCAGCATCGAGACAGACACTGAAGCTTTCTTT.

This chain uses TRBV4-1 with TRBJ1-4; 8 nucleotides agree with TRBD1. This CDR3 has 18 residues. In germline, CDR1 is MGHRA, CDR2 YSYEKL. The junction had 14 bases not matched to a gene; V was cut back by 0 bases and J by 8 bases. CDR3 nucleotide sequence: TGCGCCAGCAGCCAAGAGGGTTCGGCGACAGGGGTGGGCGAAAAACTGTTTTTT. Protein sequence: CASSQEGSATGVGEKLFF.

The chain is built from TRBV2 and TRBJ1-5, with TRBD1 as a possible D gene (5 bases). V dropped 6 bases and J dropped 0 bases, with 18 bases sitting between them. The CDR3 runs 17 residues. CDR1 is SNHLY, CDR2 FYNNEI, per germline. The CDR3 region is CASRQHLDSYSNQPQHF. In nucleotides, the CDR3 is TGTGCCAGCAGGCAACACCTCGACAGTTATAGCAATCAGCCCCAGCATTTT.

This sequence joins TRBV5-6 and TRBJ1-5; 9 nucleotides line up with TRBD1. Germline V gene data show CDR1 as SGHDT and CDR2 as YYEEEE. CDR3 length: 17 residues. V gave up 3 bases and J gave up 0 bases; unmatched junction bases: 7. The CDR3, as DNA: TGTGCCAGCAGCTCCACAGGGGGCAGGGTTAGCAATCAGCCCCAGCATTTT. Its translation is CASSSTGGRVSNQPQHF. Full variable domain (remainder filled in from reference TRBV5-6 and TRBJ1-5): DAGVTQSPTHLIKTRGQQVTLRCSPKSGHDTVSWYQQALGQGPQFIFQYYEEEERQRGNFPDRFSGHQFPNYSSELNVNALLLGDSALYLCASSSTGGRVSNQPQHFGDGTRLSIL.

This sequence joins TRBV24-1 and TRBJ2-3; a weak D match, TRBD1 (7 bases). V was trimmed by 7 bases and J by 3 bases, leaving 16 bases between them. From germline, CDR1 is KGHDR and CDR2 SFDVKD. This CDR3 has 15 residues. CDR3 sequence: CATSTGEEGTDTQYF. The CDR3 region has the DNA TGTGCCACCAGCACAGGGGAGGAAGGAACAGATACGCAGTATTTT.

This clone was counted between two and nine times. The genes are TRBV10-3 and TRBJ1-1, with 10 bases fitting TRBD1. Trimming cost V 10 bases and J 5 bases; bases outside gene matches: 7. CDR1 is ENHRY, CDR2 SYGVKD, per germline. The CDR3 extends over 13 amino acids. CDR3 loop: CATRTGGGTEAFF. The DNA for the CDR3 is TGTGCCACCAGGACAGGGGGAGGAACTGAAGCTTTCTTT.

The V gene is TRBV9, the J gene TRBJ1-1; a weak D match, TRBD1 (5 bases). Germline lookup yields CDR1 SGDLS and CDR2 YYNGEE. CDR3 length equals 15 residues. V was shortened by 0 bases and J by 2 bases, with 11 bases between the two germline ends. This chain's CDR3 is CASSVAGGLNTEAFF. CDR3 nucleotides: TGTGCCAGCAGCGTAGCTGGGGGGTTAAACACTGAAGCTTTCTTT.

The chain links TRBV5-4 to TRBJ1-2; D gene uncertain. Looked up from germline, CDR1 is SGHNT and CDR2 is YYREEE (reference sequence). Trimming stripped 7 bases from V and 6 bases from J, with 7 bases between. The CDR3 covers 10 residues. CDR3 in amino acids: CASPSDGYTF. The CDR3 nucleotides read TGTGCCAGCCCGAGTGATGGCTACACCTTC.

V and J are TRBV6-5 and TRBJ1-5, with D tentatively TRBD1 (5 bases). Germline CDR1 is MNHEY and CDR2 is SVGAGI. The CDR3 loop spans 14 amino acids. Trimming took off 2 bases at V and 7 bases at J, with 12 bases between the two ends. The CDR3 DNA is TGTGCCAGCAGTTACGGGCAGGGAAGGCAGCCCCAGCATTTT. This encodes CASSYGQGRQPQHF.

The chain couples TRBV5-1 to TRBJ1-1; 7 nucleotides match TRBD1. After removal of 3 bases from V and 3 bases from J, the junction contained 5 bases not matched to a gene. The CDR3 sequence is 14 residues long. Germline V gene sequence: CDR1 SGHRS, CDR2 YFSETQ. The CDR3 region has the DNA TGCGCCAGCAGCTCCCAGCAGGGGGACACTGAAGCTTTCTTT. It encodes CASSSQQGDTEAFF.

V and J are TRBV7-2 and TRBJ2-5; D gene ambiguous. The germline gives CDR1 SGHTA, CDR2 FQGNSA. Trimming took off 1 base at V and 6 bases at J, with 9 bases between the two ends. CDR3 size: 13 residues. The DNA for the CDR3 is TGTGCCAGCAGCTTAGATAGTGTTCAGACCCAGTACTTC. Its protein is CASSLDSVQTQYF.

The chain couples TRBV18 to TRBJ2-1; 11 bases align to TRBD2. V shed 6 bases and J 4 bases; nucleotides not matched to a gene: 20. Per germline, CDR1 KGHSH and CDR2 LQKENI. CDR3 size: 20 residues. CDR3 in amino acids: CASSQNPGLAVGGPYNEQFF. The CDR3 nucleotides are TGTGCCAGCTCTCAAAATCCGGGACTAGCGGTAGGAGGTCCGTACAATGAGCAGTTCTTC.

The chain employs TRBV19 and TRBJ2-7; D remains unclear. Germline V gene sequence: CDR1 LNHDA, CDR2 SQIVND (reference sequence). With 5 bases removed from V and 3 bases from J, the gap between germline ends came to 14 bases. This CDR3 is built from 14 residues. CDR3 sequence reads: CASSVTHGDYEQYF. CDR3 sequence (DNA): TGTGCCAGTAGTGTTACCCACGGAGACTACGAGCAGTACTTC.

The chain links TRBV5-1 to TRBJ1-1; unclear D gene. V was trimmed by 6 bases and J by 0 bases, leaving 9 bases between them. CDR3 length equals 13 residues. CDR1 is SGHRS and CDR2 is YFSETQ in the germline V gene. The CDR3 bases are TGCGCCAGCACCAGGATCCTGAACACTGAAGCTTTCTTT. Protein product: CASTRILNTEAFF. The complete variable domain, with remaining parts taken from reference TRBV5-1 and TRBJ1-1, reads KAGVTQTPRYLIKTRGQQVTLSCSPISGHRSVSWYQQTPGQGLQFLFEYFSETQRNKGNFPGRFSGRQFSNSRSEMNVSTLELGDSALYLCASTRILNTEAFFGQGTRLTVV.

V gene TRBV5-1 combines with J gene TRBJ2-6; 9 bases fit TRBD1. Germline V gene sequence: CDR1 SGHRS, CDR2 YFSETQ. The CDR3 consists of 17 residues. After removal of 3 bases from V and 4 bases from J, the junction contained 8 bases not matched to a gene. The CDR3 protein is CASSSGQGGVGANVLTF. The CDR3 DNA is TGCGCCAGCAGCTCGGGACAGGGCGGGGTCGGGGCCAACGTCCTGACTTTC.

The chain joins TRBV13 to TRBJ1-1, with 9 bases lining up with TRBD1. Unmatched junction bases numbered 5, after V lost 0 bases and J lost 6 bases. The germline V gene has CDR1 PRHDT and CDR2 FYEKMQ (reference sequence). The CDR3 runs 15 residues. CDR3 DNA: TGTGCCAGCAGCTTAGGGACAGGGGGGAGCCCTGAAGCTTTCTTT. Its protein is CASSLGTGGSPEAFF.

The rearrangement joins TRBV6-6 to TRBJ2-4; weak D call: TRBD2 (5 bases). The length of the CDR3 is 17 residues. Trimming cost V 5 bases and J 0 bases, with 17 bases left between them. From germline, CDR1 is MNHNY and CDR2 SVGAGI (reference sequence). CDR3 coding DNA: TGTGCCAGCAGTCCCATACTAGGCGGCCTAGCCAAAAACATTCAGTACTTC. The encoded protein is CASSPILGGLAKNIQYF.

V usage is TRBV30 and J usage is TRBJ2-2, with D uncertain. V lost 1 base to trimming and J lost 4 bases, with 10 bases between them. Germline-derived CDR1 and CDR2 are GTSNPN and SVGIG (reference sequence). There are 14 residues in the CDR3. The CDR3 DNA is TGTGCCTGGAGTGAAGGCAGGTTCACCGGGGAGCTGTTTTTT. Encoded protein: CAWSEGRFTGELFF.

The chain joins TRBV7-3 to TRBJ2-3, with 8 bases matching TRBD2. V shed 3 bases, J shed 11 bases, and the junction held 7 bases outside the gene matches. Germline V CDR1 and CDR2: SGHTA, FQGTGA. The CDR3 is made up of 13 amino acids. Here the CDR3 reads CASSLERESVQYF. For the CDR3, the DNA is TGTGCCAGCAGCTTGGAGCGGGAGAGTGTGCAGTATTTT. Filled out from reference TRBV7-3 and TRBJ2-3, the complete variable domain reads GAGVSQTPSNKVTEKGKYVELRCDPISGHTALYWYRQSLGQGPEFLIYFQGTGAADDSGLPNDRFFAVRPEGSVSTLKIQRTERGDSAVYLCASSLERESVQYFGPGTRLTVL.

The chain carries TRBV27 and TRBJ2-7; TRBD2 aligns across 12 bases. CDR1 and CDR2 from the germline V gene are MNHEY and SMNVEV (reference sequence). Trimming removed 5 bases from V and 4 bases from J; junction bases left unmatched: 6. The CDR3 length is 15 residues. The CDR3 reads CASSPGTSGLYEQYF. The CDR3 DNA reads as TGTGCCAGCAGTCCGGGGACTAGCGGGCTATACGAGCAGTACTTC.

The chain combines TRBV18 with TRBJ2-7; 7 bases agree with TRBD2. CDR3 length: 14 residues. V lost 2 bases to trimming and J lost 3 bases; unmatched junction nucleotides: 4. Germline-derived CDR1 and CDR2 are KGHSH and LQKENI. This CDR3 reads CASSPGGGDYEQYF. The CDR3 nucleotides read TGTGCCAGCTCACCAGGCGGGGGAGACTACGAGCAGTACTTC. Variable domain in full (rest from reference TRBV18 and TRBJ2-7): NAGVMQNPRHLVRRRGQEARLRCSPMKGHSHVYWYRQLPEEGLKFMVYLQKENIIDESGMPKERFSAEFPKEGPSILRIQQVVRGDSAAYFCASSPGGGDYEQYFGPGTRLTVT.

The V and J genes are TRBV19 and TRBJ2-1; 7 bases agree with TRBD2. CDR3 length: 14 residues. V was clipped by 8 bases and J by 7 bases; unmatched bases: 11. Looked up from germline, CDR1 is LNHDA and CDR2 is SQIVND (reference sequence). The CDR3 DNA is TGTGCCAGTGGGATATCGGGAGGCTTGAATGAGCAGTTCTTC. It codes for CASGISGGLNEQFF.

This chain links TRBV27 with TRBJ2-3; 10 bases agree with TRBD2. The CDR3 runs to 13 residues. Germline trimming cut 7 bases from V and 5 bases from J; bases unmatched to any gene: 3. Germline-derived CDR1 and CDR2 are MNHEY and SMNVEV (reference sequence). DNA for the CDR3: TGTGCCAGCAACCCTAGCGGGAGAGATACGCAGTATTTT. It codes for CASNPSGRDTQYF.

The rearrangement joins TRBV2 to TRBJ2-7; 8 positions agree with TRBD2. Looked up from germline, CDR1 is SNHLY and CDR2 is FYNNEI. V lost 4 bases to trimming and J lost 2 bases; unmatched junction nucleotides: 10. The CDR3 has 16 amino acids. The chain's CDR3 is CASSGSREGGTYEQYF. The CDR3 nucleotides read TGTGCCAGCAGTGGCAGCCGGGAGGGGGGGACCTACGAGCAGTACTTC.

The CDR3 sequence is CASSLQGINYGYTF. Written as DNA, the CDR3 is TGTGCCAGCAGTTTACAGGGGATCAACTATGGCTACACCTTC. V and J are TRBV2 and TRBJ1-2; 7 nucleotides agree with TRBD1. V was clipped by 5 bases and J by 2 bases; unmatched bases: 5. CDR1 is SNHLY, CDR2 FYNNEI, per germline. There are 14 residues in the CDR3.